This T cell receptor (beta chain) was found in a study of T-cell memory formation after mild COVID-19. TCRdb reprocessed the 5' RACE reads with MiXCR, giving one entry per CDR3 protein. The sample consists of under 300,000 distinct CDR3 sequences, less than 20% of them appearing once. V was pared by 2 bases and J by 6 bases, with 14 bases between. The germline gives CDR1 SGHDT, CDR2 YYEEEE. The CDR3 covers 14 residues. This clonotype was counted many times. This chain uses TRBV5-6 with TRBJ2-5; D not resolved. Sequenced material: PBMCs or a T cell subset sorted from them (not recorded which). This TCR came from a man between 18 and 35 years old who had mild COVID-19 (a few samples of this study predate the infection). Cell type and time point are not known. CDR3 DNA sequence: TGTGCCAGCAGCTTACAAGCCGGGTGGAAGACCCAGTACTTC. Translated, it gives CASSLQAGWKTQYF.